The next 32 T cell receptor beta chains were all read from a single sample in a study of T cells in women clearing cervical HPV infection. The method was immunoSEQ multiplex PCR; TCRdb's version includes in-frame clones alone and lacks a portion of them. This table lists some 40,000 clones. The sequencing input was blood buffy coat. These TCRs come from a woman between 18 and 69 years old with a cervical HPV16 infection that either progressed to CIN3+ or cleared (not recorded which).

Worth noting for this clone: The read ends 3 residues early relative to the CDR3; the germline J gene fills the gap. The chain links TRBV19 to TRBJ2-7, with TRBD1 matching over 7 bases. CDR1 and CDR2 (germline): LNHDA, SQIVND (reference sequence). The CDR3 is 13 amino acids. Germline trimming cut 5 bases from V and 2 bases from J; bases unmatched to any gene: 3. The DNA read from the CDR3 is TGTGCCAGTAGTTTTACAGGGGCCTACGAG. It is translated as CASSFTGAYE. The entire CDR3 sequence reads CASSFTGAYEQYF.

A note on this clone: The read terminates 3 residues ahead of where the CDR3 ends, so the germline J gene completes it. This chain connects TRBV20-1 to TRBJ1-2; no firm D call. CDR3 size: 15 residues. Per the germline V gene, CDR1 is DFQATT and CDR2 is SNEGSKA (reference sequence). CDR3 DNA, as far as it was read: TGCAGTGCTAGAGATCTAGCTAGGGCTATGGAAGGC. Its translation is CSARDLARAMEG. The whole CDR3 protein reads CSARDLARAMEGYTF.

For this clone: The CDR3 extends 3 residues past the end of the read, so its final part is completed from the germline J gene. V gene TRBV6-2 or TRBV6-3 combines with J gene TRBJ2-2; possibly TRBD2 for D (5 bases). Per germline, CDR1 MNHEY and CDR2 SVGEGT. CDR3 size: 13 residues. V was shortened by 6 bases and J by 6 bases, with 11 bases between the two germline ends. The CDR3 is CASRTDYSGELFF. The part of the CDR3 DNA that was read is TGTGCCAGCAGAACCGACTACTCCGGGGAG.

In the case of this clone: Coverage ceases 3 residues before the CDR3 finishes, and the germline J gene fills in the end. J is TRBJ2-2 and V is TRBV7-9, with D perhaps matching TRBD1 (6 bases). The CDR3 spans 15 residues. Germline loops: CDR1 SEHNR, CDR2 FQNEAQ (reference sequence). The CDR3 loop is CASSSSDSFSEKLFF. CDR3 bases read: TGTGCCAGCAGCTCCTCGGACAGTTTTAGTGAAAAG.

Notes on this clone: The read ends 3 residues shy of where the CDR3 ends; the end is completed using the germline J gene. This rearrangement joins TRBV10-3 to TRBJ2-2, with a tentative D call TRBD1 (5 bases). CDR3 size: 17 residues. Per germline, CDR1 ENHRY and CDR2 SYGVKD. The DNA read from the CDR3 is TGTGCCATCAGTGACTACTCAGTGAGCTCTGGGGCCAACGTG. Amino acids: CAISDYSVSSGANV. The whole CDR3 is CAISDYSVSSGANVLFF.

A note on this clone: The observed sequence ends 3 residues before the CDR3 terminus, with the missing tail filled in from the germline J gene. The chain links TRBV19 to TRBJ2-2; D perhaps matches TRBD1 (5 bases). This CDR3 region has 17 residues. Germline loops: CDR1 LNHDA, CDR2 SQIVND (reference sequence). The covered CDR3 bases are TGTGCCAGTACTCTAGGACACCGGCTCTCTGGGGCCAACGTG. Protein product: CASTLGHRLSGANV. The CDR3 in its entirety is CASTLGHRLSGANVLFF. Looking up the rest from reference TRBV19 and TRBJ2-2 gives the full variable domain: DGGITQSPKYLFRKEGQNVTLSCEQNLNHDAMYWYRQDPGQGLRLIYYSQIVNDFQKGDIAEGYSVSREKKESFPLTVTSAQKNPTAFYLCASTLGHRLSGANVLFFGEGSRLTVL.

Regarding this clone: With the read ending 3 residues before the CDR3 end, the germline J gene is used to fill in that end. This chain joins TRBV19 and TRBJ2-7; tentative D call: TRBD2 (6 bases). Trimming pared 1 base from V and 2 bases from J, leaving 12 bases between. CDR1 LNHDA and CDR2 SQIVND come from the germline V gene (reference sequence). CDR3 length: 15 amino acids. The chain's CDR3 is CASSIAPGDPYEQYF. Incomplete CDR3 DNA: TGTGCCAGTAGTATAGCTCCGGGGGACCCCTACGAG.

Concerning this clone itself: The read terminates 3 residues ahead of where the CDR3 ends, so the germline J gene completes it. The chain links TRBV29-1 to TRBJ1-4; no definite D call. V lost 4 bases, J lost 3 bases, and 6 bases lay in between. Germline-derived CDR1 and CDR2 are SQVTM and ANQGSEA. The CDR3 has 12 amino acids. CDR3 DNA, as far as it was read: TGCAGCGTTGTTCTTGCTAATGAAAAA. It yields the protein CSVVLANEK. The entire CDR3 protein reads CSVVLANEKLFF.

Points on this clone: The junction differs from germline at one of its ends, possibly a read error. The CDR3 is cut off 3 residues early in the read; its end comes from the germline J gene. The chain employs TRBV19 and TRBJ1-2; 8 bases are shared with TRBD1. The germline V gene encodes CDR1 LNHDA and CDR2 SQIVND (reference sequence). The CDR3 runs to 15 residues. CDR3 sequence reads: CASSVDQGAYNDYTF. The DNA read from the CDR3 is TGTGCCAGTAGTGTAGACCAGGGGGCTTACAATGAC.

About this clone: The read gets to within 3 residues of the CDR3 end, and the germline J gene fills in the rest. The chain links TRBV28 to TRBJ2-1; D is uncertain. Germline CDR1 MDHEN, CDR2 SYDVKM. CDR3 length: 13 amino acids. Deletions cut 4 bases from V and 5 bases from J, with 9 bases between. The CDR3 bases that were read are TGTGCCAGCAGTTCCCCCCAGGACAATGAG. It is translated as CASSSPQDNE. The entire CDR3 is CASSSPQDNEQFF.

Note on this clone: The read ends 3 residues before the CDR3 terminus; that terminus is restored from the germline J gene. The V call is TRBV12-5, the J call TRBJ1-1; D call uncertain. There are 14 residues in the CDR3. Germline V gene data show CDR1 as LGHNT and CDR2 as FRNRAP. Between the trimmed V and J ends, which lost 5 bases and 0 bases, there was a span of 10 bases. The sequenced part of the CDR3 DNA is TGTGCTAGTGGTCTCGCGGCTCTGAACACTGAA. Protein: CASGLAALNTE. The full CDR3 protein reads CASGLAALNTEAFF.

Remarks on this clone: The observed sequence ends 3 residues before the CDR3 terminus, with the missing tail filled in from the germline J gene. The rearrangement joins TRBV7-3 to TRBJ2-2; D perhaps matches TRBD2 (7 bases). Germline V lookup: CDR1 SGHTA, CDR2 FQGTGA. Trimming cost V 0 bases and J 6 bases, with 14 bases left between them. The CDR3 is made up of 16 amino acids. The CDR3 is CASSLTAGATPGELFF. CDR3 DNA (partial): TGTGCCAGCAGCTTAACCGCGGGGGCCACCCCCGGGGAG.

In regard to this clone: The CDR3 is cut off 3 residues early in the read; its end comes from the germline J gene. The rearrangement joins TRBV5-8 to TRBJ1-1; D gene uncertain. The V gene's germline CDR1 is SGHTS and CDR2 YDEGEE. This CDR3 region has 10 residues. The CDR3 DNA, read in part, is TGTGCCAGCAATCGGCGGCGG. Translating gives CASNRRR. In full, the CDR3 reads CASNRRRAFF. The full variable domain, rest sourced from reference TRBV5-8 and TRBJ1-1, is EAGVTQSPTHLIKTRGQQATLRCSPISGHTSVYWYQQALGLGLQFLLWYDEGEERNRGNFPPRFSGRQFPNYSSELNVNALELEDSALYLCASNRRRAFFGQGTRLTVV.

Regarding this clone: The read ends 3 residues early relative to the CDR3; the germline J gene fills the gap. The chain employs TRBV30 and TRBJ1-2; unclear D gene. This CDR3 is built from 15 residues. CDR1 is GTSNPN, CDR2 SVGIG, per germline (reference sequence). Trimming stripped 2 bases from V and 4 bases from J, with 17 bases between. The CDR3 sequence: CAWSPNTWQSYGYTF. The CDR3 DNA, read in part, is TGTGCCTGGAGTCCCAACACCTGGCAGAGCTATGGC.

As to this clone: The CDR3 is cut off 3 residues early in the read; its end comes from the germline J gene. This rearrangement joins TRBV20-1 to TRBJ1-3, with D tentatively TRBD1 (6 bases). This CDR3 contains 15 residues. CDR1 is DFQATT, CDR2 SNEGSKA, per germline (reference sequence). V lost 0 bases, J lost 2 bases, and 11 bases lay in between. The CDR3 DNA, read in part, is TGCAGTGCTAGAGATCCCCAGGGGACTGGAAACACC. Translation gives CSARDPQGTGNT. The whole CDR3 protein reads CSARDPQGTGNTIYF.

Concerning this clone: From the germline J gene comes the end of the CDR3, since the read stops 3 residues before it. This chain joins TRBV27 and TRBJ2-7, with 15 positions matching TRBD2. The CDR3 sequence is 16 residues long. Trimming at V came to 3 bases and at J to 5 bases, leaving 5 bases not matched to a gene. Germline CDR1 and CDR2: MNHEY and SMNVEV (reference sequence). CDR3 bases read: TGTGCCAGCAGTTTTCGGACTAGCGGGAGGGCCCACGAG. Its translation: CASSFRTSGRAHE. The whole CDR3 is CASSFRTSGRAHEQYF.

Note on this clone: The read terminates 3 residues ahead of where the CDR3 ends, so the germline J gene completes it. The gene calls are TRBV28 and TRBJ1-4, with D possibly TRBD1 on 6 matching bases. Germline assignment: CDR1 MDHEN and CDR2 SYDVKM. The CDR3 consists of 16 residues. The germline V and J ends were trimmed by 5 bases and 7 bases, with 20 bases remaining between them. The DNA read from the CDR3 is TGTGCCAGCAGTCAGGGGTCTGGGGGTTACGGTGAAAAA. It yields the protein CASSQGSGGYGEK. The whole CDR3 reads CASSQGSGGYGEKLFF.

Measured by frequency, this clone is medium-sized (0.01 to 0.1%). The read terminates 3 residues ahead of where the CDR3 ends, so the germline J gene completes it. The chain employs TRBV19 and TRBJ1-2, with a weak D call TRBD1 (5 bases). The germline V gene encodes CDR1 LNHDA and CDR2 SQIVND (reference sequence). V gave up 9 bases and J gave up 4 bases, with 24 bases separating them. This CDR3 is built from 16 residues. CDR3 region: CARLPQGQGTFYGYTF. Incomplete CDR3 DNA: TGTGCCAGATTACCTCAAGGCCAGGGCACCTTCTATGGC.

The covered CDR3 bases are TGTGCCAGTAGTATTCAGGGGGCCAGGCAAGAGACC. Its protein product is CASSIQGARQET. The entire CDR3 sequence reads CASSIQGARQETQYF. The rearrangement uses TRBV19 and TRBJ2-5; 8 positions agree with TRBD1. The missing CDR3 end, 3 residues past where the read stops, is filled in from the germline J gene. CDR1 and CDR2 from the germline V gene are LNHDA and SQIVND (reference sequence). Trimming took 3 bases from V and 2 from J; bases not matched to a gene: 5. This CDR3 contains 15 residues.

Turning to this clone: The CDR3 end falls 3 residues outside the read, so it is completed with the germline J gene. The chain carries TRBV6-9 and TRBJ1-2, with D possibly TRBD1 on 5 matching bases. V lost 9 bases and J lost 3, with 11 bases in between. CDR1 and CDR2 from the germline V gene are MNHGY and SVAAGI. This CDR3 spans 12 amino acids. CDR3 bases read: TGTGCCAGTCGCTGGGGGGACTATGGC. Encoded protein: CASRWGDYG. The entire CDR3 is CASRWGDYGYTF.

CDR3: CASSIQQGGNSPLHF. The sequenced CDR3 bases are TGTGCCAGTAGTATTCAACAGGGTGGTAATTCACCC. V is TRBV19 and J is TRBJ1-6; weak D call: TRBD1 (6 bases). Read coverage stops 3 residues before the CDR3 terminus; the germline J gene supplies the remainder. Trimming took off 3 bases at V and 6 bases at J, with 12 bases between the two ends. In germline, CDR1 is LNHDA, CDR2 SQIVND (reference sequence). The CDR3 is 15 residues long.

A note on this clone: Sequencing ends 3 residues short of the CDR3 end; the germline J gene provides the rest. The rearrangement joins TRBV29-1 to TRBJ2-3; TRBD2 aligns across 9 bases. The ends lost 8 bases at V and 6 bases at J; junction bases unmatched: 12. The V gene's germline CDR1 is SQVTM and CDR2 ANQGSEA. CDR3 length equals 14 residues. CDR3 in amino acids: CSSSPSAGGDTQYF. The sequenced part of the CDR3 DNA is TGCAGCTCGAGTCCTAGCGCGGGAGGGGATACG.

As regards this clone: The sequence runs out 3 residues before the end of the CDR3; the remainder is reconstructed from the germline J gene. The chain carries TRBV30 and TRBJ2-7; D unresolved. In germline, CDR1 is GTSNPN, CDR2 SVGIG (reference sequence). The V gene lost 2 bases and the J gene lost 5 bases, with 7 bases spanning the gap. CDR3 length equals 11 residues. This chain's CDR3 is CAWSLGHEQYF. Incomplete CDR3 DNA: TGTGCCTGGAGTCTTGGGCACGAG.

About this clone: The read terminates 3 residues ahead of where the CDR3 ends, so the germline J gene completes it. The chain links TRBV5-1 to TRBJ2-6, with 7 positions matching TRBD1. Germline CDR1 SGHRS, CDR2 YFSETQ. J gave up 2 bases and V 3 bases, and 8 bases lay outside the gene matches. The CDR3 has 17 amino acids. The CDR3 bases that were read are TGCGCCAGCAGCTCCTCCGCCGACAGGGCTGGGGCCAACGTC. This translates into CASSSSADRAGANV. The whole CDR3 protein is CASSSSADRAGANVLTF.

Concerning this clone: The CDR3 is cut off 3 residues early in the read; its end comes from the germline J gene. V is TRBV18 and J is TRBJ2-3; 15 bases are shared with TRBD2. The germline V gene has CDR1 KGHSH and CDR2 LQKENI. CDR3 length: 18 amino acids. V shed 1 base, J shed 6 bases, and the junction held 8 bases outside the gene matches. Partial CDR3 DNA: TGTGCCAGCTCACCACGGCGGACTAGCGGGAGGGCCAGGGATACG. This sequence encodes CASSPRRTSGRARDT. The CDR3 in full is CASSPRRTSGRARDTQYF.

The CDR3 spells CSARVGASGYNEQFF. CDR3 DNA (partial): TGCAGTGCTAGAGTTGGAGCTAGCGGGTACAATGAG. The chain carries TRBV20-1 and TRBJ2-1, with 8 bases aligning to TRBD2. The read stops 3 residues short of the end of the CDR3; the missing end is completed from the germline J gene. Germline CDR1 DFQATT, CDR2 SNEGSKA (reference sequence). The trim removed 1 base at V and 4 bases at J, leaving 6 bases unmatched. The length of the CDR3 is 15 residues.

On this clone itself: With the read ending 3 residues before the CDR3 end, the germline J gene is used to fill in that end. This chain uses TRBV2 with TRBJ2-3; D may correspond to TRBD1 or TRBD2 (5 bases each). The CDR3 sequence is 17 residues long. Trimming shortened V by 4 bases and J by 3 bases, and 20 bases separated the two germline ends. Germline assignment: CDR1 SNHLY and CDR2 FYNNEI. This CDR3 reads CASSVPRQREWTDTQYF. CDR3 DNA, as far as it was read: TGTGCCAGCAGTGTACCCAGACAGAGGGAGTGGACAGATACG.

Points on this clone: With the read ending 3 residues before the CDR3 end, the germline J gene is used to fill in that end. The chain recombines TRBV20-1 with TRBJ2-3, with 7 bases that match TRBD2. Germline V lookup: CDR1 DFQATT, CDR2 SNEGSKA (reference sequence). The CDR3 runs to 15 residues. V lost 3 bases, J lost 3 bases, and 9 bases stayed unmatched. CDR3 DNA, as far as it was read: TGCAGTGCTAGCCCCGGGACTACGGGGACAGATACG. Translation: CSASPGTTGTDT. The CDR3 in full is CSASPGTTGTDTQYF.

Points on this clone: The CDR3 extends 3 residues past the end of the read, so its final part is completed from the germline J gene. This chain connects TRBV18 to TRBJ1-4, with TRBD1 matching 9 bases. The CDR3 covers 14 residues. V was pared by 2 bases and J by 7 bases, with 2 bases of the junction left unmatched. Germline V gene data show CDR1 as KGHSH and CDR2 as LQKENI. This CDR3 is CASSPGTGFEKLFF. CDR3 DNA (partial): TGTGCCAGCTCACCAGGGACAGGGTTTGAAAAA. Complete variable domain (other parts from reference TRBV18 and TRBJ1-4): NAGVMQNPRHLVRRRGQEARLRCSPMKGHSHVYWYRQLPEEGLKFMVYLQKENIIDESGMPKERFSAEFPKEGPSILRIQQVVRGDSAAYFCASSPGTGFEKLFFGSGTQLSVL.

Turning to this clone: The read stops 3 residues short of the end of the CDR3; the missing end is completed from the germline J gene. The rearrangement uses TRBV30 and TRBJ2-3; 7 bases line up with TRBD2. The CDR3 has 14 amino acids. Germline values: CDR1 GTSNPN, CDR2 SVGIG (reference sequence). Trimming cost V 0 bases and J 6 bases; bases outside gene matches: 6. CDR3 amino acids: CAWSVSGIRDTQYF. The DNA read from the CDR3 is TGTGCCTGGAGTGTAAGCGGGATTAGGGATACG.

CDR3 sequence reads: CASRLYSSYNEQFF. The sequenced CDR3 bases are TGTGCCAGCAGGTTATATAGCTCCTACAATGAG. The chain carries TRBV2 and TRBJ2-1, with unresolved D. The read ends 3 residues shy of where the CDR3 ends; the end is completed using the germline J gene. Trimming shortened V by 6 bases and J by 0 bases, and 9 bases separated the two germline ends. Germline-derived CDR1 and CDR2 are SNHLY and FYNNEI. CDR3 length: 14 residues.

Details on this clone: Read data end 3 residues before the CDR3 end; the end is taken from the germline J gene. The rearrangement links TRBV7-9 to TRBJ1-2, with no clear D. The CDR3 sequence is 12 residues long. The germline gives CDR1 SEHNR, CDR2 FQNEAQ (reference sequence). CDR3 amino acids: CASSPVGRGYTF. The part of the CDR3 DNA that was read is TGTGCCAGCAGCCCAGTCGGCAGGGGC.